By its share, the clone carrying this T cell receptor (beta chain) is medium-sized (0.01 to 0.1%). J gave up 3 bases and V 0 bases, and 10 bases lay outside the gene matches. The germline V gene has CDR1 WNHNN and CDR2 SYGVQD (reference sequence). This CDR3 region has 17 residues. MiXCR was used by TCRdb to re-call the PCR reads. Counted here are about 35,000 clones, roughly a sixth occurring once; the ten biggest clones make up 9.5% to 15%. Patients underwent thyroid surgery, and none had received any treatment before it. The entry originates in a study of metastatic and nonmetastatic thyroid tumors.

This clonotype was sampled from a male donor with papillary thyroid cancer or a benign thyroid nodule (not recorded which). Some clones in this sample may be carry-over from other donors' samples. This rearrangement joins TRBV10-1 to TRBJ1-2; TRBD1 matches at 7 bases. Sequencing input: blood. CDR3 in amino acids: CASSESWDRPNDYGYTF. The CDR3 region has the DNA TGCGCCAGCAGTGAGTCTTGGGACAGACCGAATGACTATGGCTACACCTTC.